Listed below are T cell receptor beta chains from one sample, sequenced in a study of graft-versus-host responses after intestinal transplantation. Antigen specificity for these receptors is unknown. Some clones are missing from TCRdb's copy, which holds only in-frame ones; the method was immunoSEQ multiplex PCR. This table has about 94,000 clones, around nine tenths appearing once. Source: unstimulated CD8+ T cells sorted from spleen or lymph node cells, taken before intestinal transplant. These receptors originate from a human donor who received an intestinal transplant. Both conserved end residues are part of each CDR3. The D gene is left open where the match is weak. Clone sizes are given selectively: once, few, many, or a class where the clone is expanded.

TRBV5-6	NA	TRBJ2-7	NA	CASSLPMRSYEQYF	TGTGCCAGCAGCTTGCCGATGCGCTCCTACGAGCAGTACTTC
TRBV4-1	NA	TRBJ2-2	NA	CASSQAGRGNTGELFF	TGCGCCAGCAGCCAAGCGGGGCGGGGAAACACCGGGGAGCTGTTTTTT
TRBV7-2	NA	TRBJ2-7	NA	CASSQGPGAYEQYF	TGTGCCAGCAGCCAAGGGCCGGGGGCCTACGAGCAGTACTTC
TRBV19	NA	TRBJ1-1	NA	CASSIGSPETEAFF	TGTGCCAGTAGTATAGGGAGTCCCGAGACTGAAGCTTTCTTT
TRBV5-8	TRBD1	TRBJ1-5	NA	CASKSGTGHQPQHF	TGTGCCAGCAAATCCGGGACAGGTCATCAGCCCCAGCATTTT
TRBV14	NA	TRBJ2-1	NA	CASSLVAGVTYNEQFF	TGTGCCAGCAGCCTAGTTGCAGGGGTAACCTACAATGAGCAGTTCTTC
TRBV7-9	NA	TRBJ1-1	once	CASSAVNTEAFF	TGTGCCAGCAGCGCGGTGAACACTGAAGCTTTCTTT
TRBV7-9	NA	TRBJ2-7	NA	CASVTAYEQYF	TGTGCCAGCGTTACAGCATACGAGCAGTACTTC
TRBV4-2	TRBD2	TRBJ2-7	once	CASSPPGGGEQYF	TGTGCCAGCAGCCCCCCGGGAGGCGGCGAGCAGTACTTC
TRBV5-1	TRBD1	TRBJ1-1	NA	CASSDSTGGPTEAFF	TGCGCCAGCAGCGATTCAACAGGGGGCCCCACTGAAGCTTTCTTT
TRBV6-5	TRBD2	TRBJ2-2	NA	CASSYSLAGGTGELFF	TGTGCCAGCAGTTACTCACTAGCGGGAGGCACCGGGGAGCTGTTTTTT
TRBV5-1	NA	TRBJ2-7	NA	CASSQNSYEQYF	TGCGCCAGCAGCCAAAACTCCTACGAGCAGTACTTC
TRBV10-3	TRBD1	TRBJ1-2	NA	CAIRTKQGPMNNYGYTF	TGTGCCATCAGGACAAAACAGGGGCCCATGAATAACTATGGCTACACCTTC
TRBV19	TRBD2	TRBJ2-2	NA	CASSLGTSGGPGELFF	TGTGCCAGTAGTTTAGGGACTAGCGGGGGGCCCGGGGAGCTGTTTTTT
TRBV6-5	NA	TRBJ2-1	NA	CASSYGGGGEQFF	TGTGCCAGCAGTTACGGGGGGGGCGGTGAGCAGTTCTTC
TRBV5-1	TRBD2	TRBJ2-1	NA	CASSPGGLNEQFF	TGCGCCAGCAGCCCGGGGGGGTTGAATGAGCAGTTCTTC
TRBV7-9	NA	TRBJ2-7	NA	CASSFESSYEQYF	TGTGCCAGCAGCTTCGAGAGTTCCTACGAGCAGTACTTC
TRBV7-2	NA	TRBJ2-3	NA	CASSFGPDTQYF	TGTGCCAGCAGCTTTGGGCCAGATACGCAGTATTTT
TRBV27	TRBD2	TRBJ2-7	NA	CASSTSGGLYEQYF	TGTGCCAGCAGCACTAGCGGGGGCCTCTACGAGCAGTACTTC
TRBV2	TRBD1	TRBJ1-2	NA	CASSYRGQDYGYTF	TGTGCCAGCAGTTACAGGGGGCAAGACTATGGCTACACCTTC
TRBV28	TRBD1	TRBJ1-5	once	CASSFEGAQPQHF	TGTGCCAGCAGTTTTGAGGGGGCTCAGCCCCAGCATTTT
TRBV6-1	NA	TRBJ1-1	NA	CASSRGVGGNTEAFF	TGTGCCAGCTCTCGCGGGGTTGGGGGGAACACTGAAGCTTTCTTT
TRBV4-1	NA	TRBJ2-4	NA	CASSQVGGGREFNIQYF	TGCGCCAGCAGCCAAGTTGGGGGCGGGAGAGAGTTTAACATTCAGTACTTC
TRBV28	TRBD1	TRBJ1-5	NA	CASTTGTASNQPQHF	TGTGCCAGCACAACCGGGACAGCTAGCAATCAGCCCCAGCATTTT
TRBV6-1	NA	TRBJ1-2	NA	CASSEGLPGGNYGYTF	TGTGCCAGCAGTGAAGGTCTCCCAGGAGGGAACTATGGCTACACCTTC
TRBV4-3	TRBD1	TRBJ1-4	NA	CASSLRPGGLGTNEKLFF	TGCGCCAGCAGCCTAAGGCCAGGGGGCCTCGGAACTAATGAAAAACTGTTTTTT
TRBV11-2	NA	TRBJ2-3	NA	CASSLAGDTQYF	TGTGCCAGCAGCTTAGCGGGGGATACGCAGTATTTT
TRBV6-6	NA	TRBJ1-4	NA	CASTYSTNEKLFF	TGTGCCAGCACGTACTCAACTAATGAAAAACTGTTTTTT
TRBV5-1	TRBD2	TRBJ2-1	NA	CASSLWSWGLEYNEQFF	TGCGCCAGCAGCTTGTGGTCTTGGGGACTAGAATACAATGAGCAGTTCTTC
TRBV6-6	TRBD1	TRBJ1-2	NA	CASSSGRQGERYGYTF	TGTGCCAGCAGTTCGGGTAGACAGGGCGAACGATATGGCTACACCTTC
TRBV7-9	NA	TRBJ2-2	once	CASSFPRHGGHSNTGELFF	TGTGCCAGCAGCTTTCCGAGGCATGGGGGACACTCGAACACCGGGGAGCTGTTTTTT
TRBV6-4	TRBD1	TRBJ1-2	NA	CASSPGTGSYGYTF	TGTGCCAGCAGTCCCGGGACAGGGTCATATGGCTACACCTTC
TRBV6-5	NA	TRBJ2-1	NA	CASSPMRGHNEQFF	TGTGCCAGCAGCCCTATGAGAGGCCACAATGAGCAGTTCTTC
TRBV7-9	TRBD1	TRBJ1-1	NA	CASSCGQEYMNTEAFF	TGTGCCAGCAGCTGCGGACAGGAGTACATGAACACTGAAGCTTTCTTT
TRBV4-3	NA	TRBJ1-2	NA	CASSQERQRYGYTF	TGCGCCAGCAGCCAAGAACGACAGCGCTATGGCTACACCTTC
TRBV10-3	NA	TRBJ1-1	NA	CAISEGQMNTEAFF	TGTGCCATCAGTGAGGGACAGATGAACACTGAAGCTTTCTTT
TRBV25-1	TRBD2	TRBJ2-2	few	CASSRGLAGAYGELFF	TGTGCCAGCAGTCGCGGACTAGCGGGAGCGTACGGGGAGCTGTTTTTT
TRBV7-2	TRBD2	TRBJ2-3	NA	CASSFSVRGGSTDTQYF	TGTGCCAGCAGCTTCTCCGTACGGGGGGGCAGCACAGATACGCAGTATTTT
TRBV30	TRBD1	TRBJ2-7	NA	CAWSSGQGATEQYF	TGTGCCTGGAGTTCGGGACAGGGGGCAACCGAGCAGTACTTC
TRBV15	TRBD1	TRBJ2-7	NA	CATSRTGTGGYEQYF	TGTGCCACCAGCAGAACTGGGACAGGGGGCTACGAGCAGTACTTC
TRBV19	TRBD1	TRBJ2-3	NA	CASSPSGGSGDTQYF	TGTGCCAGTAGTCCCTCAGGGGGCTCGGGAGATACGCAGTATTTT
TRBV7-9	TRBD2	TRBJ2-3	NA	CASSPAGGPWTDTQYF	TGTGCCAGCAGCCCAGCGGGGGGGCCCTGGACAGATACGCAGTATTTT